This TCR beta chain was identified during a study of T-cell memory formation after mild COVID-19. General study points: The finding that pre-infection memory included some responding clones suggested that cross-reactive memory joined. CD4+ contracting clones lay mainly in CM and EM, CD8+ ones in EMRA.

The table lists this clonotype with a few counts. Its specificity is unknown. V was clipped by 1 base and J by 6 bases, with 7 bases between them. The CDR3 runs to 12 residues. TCR alpha and TCR beta cDNA libraries carrying sample barcodes and UMIs came from 5'RACE with constant-segment primers. TCRdb re-called the 5' RACE reads with MiXCR, one entry per CDR3 protein. The table records around 250,000 distinct CDR3 sequences, 7.5% to 10% of them present only once. The clonotype originates from a man younger than 35 who had mild COVID-19 (a few samples of this study predate the infection). Cell type and time point are not known. The sequenced sample was PBMCs or a T cell subset sorted from them (not recorded which). The chain combines TRBV12-3 or TRBV12-4 with TRBJ2-7; D gene ambiguous. Here the CDR3 DNA reads TGTGCCAGCAGTTTAGTACCCTCCGAGCAGTACTTC. Translating gives CASSLVPSEQYF.